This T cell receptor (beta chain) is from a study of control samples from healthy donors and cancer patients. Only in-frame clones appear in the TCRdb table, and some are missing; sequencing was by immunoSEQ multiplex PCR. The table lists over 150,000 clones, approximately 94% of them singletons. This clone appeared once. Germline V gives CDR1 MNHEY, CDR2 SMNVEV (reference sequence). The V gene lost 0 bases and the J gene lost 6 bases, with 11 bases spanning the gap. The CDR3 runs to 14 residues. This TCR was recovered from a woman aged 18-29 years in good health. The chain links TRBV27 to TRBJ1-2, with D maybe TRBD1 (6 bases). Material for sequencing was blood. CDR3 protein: CASSLSPGANGYTF. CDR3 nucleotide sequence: TGTGCCAGCAGTTTATCGCCGGGGGCGAATGGCTACACCTTC.